The 25 T cell receptor beta chains reported below all come from one sample, sequenced in a study of blood T cell repertoires in COVID-19. Using immunoSEQ multiplex PCR, the repertoire was profiled, and TCRdb retains in-frame clones only, with some absent. In the table there are about 200,000 clones, 84% of which are singletons. Sequenced sample: peripheral blood. These receptors came from a man aged 50 to 60 with active or convalescent COVID-19.

The chain links TRBV3-1 (or the pseudogene TRBV3-2) to TRBJ2-3; TRBD2 matches at 12 bases. V lost 3 bases, J lost 6 bases, and 7 bases stayed unmatched. The CDR3 spans 16 residues. Germline V CDR1 and CDR2: LGHDT, YNNKEL (reference sequence). CDR3 in DNA: TGTGCCAGCAGCCACCCTGCGACTAGCGGGAGTGATACGCAGTATTTT. Protein sequence: CASSHPATSGSDTQYF.

The rearrangement joins TRBV5-1 to TRBJ2-3; TRBD2 matches 10 bases. CDR1 is SGHRS, CDR2 YFSETQ, per germline. After removal of 4 bases from V and 4 bases from J, the junction contained 3 bases not matched to a gene. This CDR3 is built from 14 residues. This chain's CDR3 is CASSDGLAADTQYF. As DNA, the CDR3 is TGCGCCAGCAGCGACGGACTAGCGGCAGATACGCAGTATTTT. Full variable domain (rest looked up from reference TRBV5-1 and TRBJ2-3): KAGVTQTPRYLIKTRGQQVTLSCSPISGHRSVSWYQQTPGQGLQFLFEYFSETQRNKGNFPGRFSGRQFSNSRSEMNVSTLELGDSALYLCASSDGLAADTQYFGPGTRLTVL.

V and J are TRBV24-1 and TRBJ2-5; D is perhaps TRBD1 (5 bases). V lost 5 bases, J lost 2 bases, and 20 bases lay in between. The germline CDR1 and CDR2 sequences are KGHDR and SFDVKD. The CDR3 is made up of 17 amino acids. The CDR3 loop reads CATSGGSETPHQETQYF. For the CDR3, the DNA is TGTGCCACCAGTGGGGGCAGCGAAACTCCTCATCAAGAGACCCAGTACTTC.

The chain couples TRBV6-2 or TRBV6-3 to TRBJ1-2; 9 bases agree with TRBD1. V lost 5 bases and J lost 11; bases outside the gene matches: 6. This CDR3 region has 12 residues. Per germline, CDR1 MNHEY and CDR2 SVGEGT. Written as DNA, the CDR3 is TGTGCCAGCAGTCCCGGGACAGGGATGTACACCTTC. Protein: CASSPGTGMYTF.

This clone was counted between two and nine times. This specimen includes other DNA sequences encoding the same CDR3. J is TRBJ1-2 and V is TRBV4-1; D unresolved. Deletions cut 3 bases from V and 1 base from J, with 6 bases between. The germline V gene encodes CDR1 MGHRA and CDR2 YSYEKL. The CDR3 length is 13 residues. As DNA, the CDR3 is TGCGCCAGCAGCCAGGCCCGTAACTATGGCTACACCTTC. It is translated as CASSQARNYGYTF.

The CDR3 spells CASSYGTEVTDTQYF. The CDR3 region has the DNA TGTGCCAGCAGTTACGGGACAGAAGTCACAGATACGCAGTATTTT. The chain links TRBV6-5 to TRBJ2-3, with 7 bases identical to TRBD1. The V and J ends lost 2 bases and 2 bases, in that order; junction bases with no gene match: 4. CDR3 length equals 15 residues. Germline CDR1 MNHEY, CDR2 SVGAGI.

This chain connects TRBV28 to TRBJ1-5; 9 bases match TRBD1. This CDR3 spans 16 amino acids. J gave up 7 bases and V 2 bases, and 9 bases lay outside the gene matches. Germline CDR1 MDHEN, CDR2 SYDVKM. CDR3 protein: CASSLGGQGISQPQHF. As DNA, the CDR3 is TGTGCCAGCAGTTTAGGGGGACAGGGAATATCGCAGCCCCAGCATTTT.

The chain links TRBV15 to TRBJ1-1; maybe TRBD1 (6 bases). The CDR3 has 16 amino acids. Germline V gives CDR1 LNHNV, CDR2 YYDKDF (reference sequence). Trimming took off 1 base at V and 0 bases at J, with 12 bases between the two ends. This CDR3 reads CATSRAPGGLNTEAFF. The CDR3 DNA sequence: TGTGCCACCAGCAGAGCTCCGGGGGGCTTGAACACTGAAGCTTTCTTT.

The gene calls are TRBV2 and TRBJ2-5, with 7 positions matching TRBD1. The CDR3 runs to 14 residues. Germline V gene data show CDR1 as SNHLY and CDR2 as FYNNEI. V was clipped by 6 bases and J by 3 bases; unmatched bases: 7. CDR3: CASRTTGQKETQYF. For the CDR3, the DNA is TGTGCCAGCAGGACTACGGGACAGAAAGAGACCCAGTACTTC.

The rearrangement uses TRBV21-1 and TRBJ2-3; the tabulated D call, TRBD1, remains unverified against the DNA. TRBV21-1 is labeled a pseudogene. CDR3 length equals 16 residues. The CDR3 bases are TGTGCCAGCAGCAAGGACAGGGGGCAGGGGGCAGATACGCAGTATTTT. Its translation is CASSKDRGQGADTQYF.

The CDR3 protein is CASSQVPTGLGELFF. DNA for the CDR3: TGCGCCAGCAGCCAAGTACCGACAGGGCTGGGGGAGCTGTTTTTT. This chain uses TRBV4-1 with TRBJ2-2; 7 positions match TRBD1. The trim removed 1 base at V and 8 bases at J, leaving 7 bases unmatched. CDR3 length: 15 amino acids. CDR1 is MGHRA, CDR2 YSYEKL, per germline.

The rearrangement joins TRBV5-4 to TRBJ1-3, with TRBD1 identical over 12 bases. The CDR3 spans 17 residues. V was pared by 0 bases and J by 4 bases, with 5 bases of the junction left unmatched. Germline V gene data show CDR1 as SGHNT and CDR2 as YYREEE (reference sequence). This CDR3 reads CASSLAAGQGAGNTIYF. The CDR3 DNA reads TGTGCCAGCAGCTTGGCCGCGGGACAGGGGGCAGGAAACACCATATATTTT. Full variable domain (remainder filled in from reference TRBV5-4 and TRBJ1-3): ETGVTQSPTHLIKTRGQQVTLRCSSQSGHNTVSWYQQALGQGPQFIFQYYREEENGRGNFPPRFSGLQFPNYSSELNVNALELDDSALYLCASSLAAGQGAGNTIYFGEGSWLTVV.

The chain joins TRBV7-9 to TRBJ2-1; D may be TRBD2 (6 bases). CDR3 length equals 11 residues. V gave up 7 bases and J gave up 12 bases, with 13 bases separating them. Germline values: CDR1 SEHNR, CDR2 FQNEAQ (reference sequence). The CDR3 reads CASTNRDLQFF. CDR3 in DNA: TGTGCCAGCACCAACCGGGACTTGCAGTTCTTC.

This chain links TRBV18 with TRBJ1-1; D gene ambiguous. The CDR3 runs to 13 residues. Germline-derived CDR1 and CDR2 are KGHSH and LQKENI. Trimming took 3 bases from V and 0 from J, leaving 5 bases between them. CDR3 residues: CASSPSVNTEAFF. CDR3 nucleotides: TGTGCCAGCTCACCTTCAGTGAACACTGAAGCTTTCTTT.

In its sample, this clone was seen once. The chain joins TRBV4-1 to TRBJ2-6; 11 positions match TRBD2. Germline CDR1 and CDR2: MGHRA and YSYEKL. After removal of 0 bases from V and 1 base from J, the junction contained 5 bases not matched to a gene. CDR3 length: 19 residues. The CDR3 region is CASSQDLLAGGSGANVLTF. As DNA, the CDR3 is TGCGCCAGCAGCCAAGATCTTCTAGCGGGGGGTTCTGGGGCCAACGTCCTGACTTTC.

V usage is TRBV19 and J usage is TRBJ1-1, with D hard to call. Per the germline V gene, CDR1 is LNHDA and CDR2 is SQIVND (reference sequence). Trimming pared 1 base from V and 0 bases from J, leaving 9 bases between. The CDR3 has 15 residues. CDR3 residues: CASSIGVGLNTEAFF. CDR3 DNA sequence: TGTGCCAGTAGTATAGGGGTCGGGTTGAACACTGAAGCTTTCTTT.

This chain uses TRBV7-2 with TRBJ2-3; the match to TRBD2 covers 14 bases. Germline V gives CDR1 SGHTA, CDR2 FQGNSA. V lost 5 bases and J lost 0; bases outside the gene matches: 7. This CDR3 contains 18 residues. This chain's CDR3 is CASSRSGTSGGSTDTQYF. CDR3 in DNA: TGTGCCAGCAGCCGCTCCGGGACTAGCGGGGGCAGCACAGATACGCAGTATTTT.

The genes are TRBV6-5 and TRBJ2-5; 9 bases line up with TRBD2. The trim removed 6 bases at V and 5 bases at J, leaving 10 bases unmatched. The CDR3 loop spans 15 amino acids. CDR1 is MNHEY, CDR2 SVGAGI, per germline. For the CDR3, the DNA is TGTGCCAGCAGCCGAACTATAGCGGGAGAGGAGACCCAGTACTTC. It codes for CASSRTIAGEETQYF.

The chain combines TRBV25-1 with TRBJ2-7; 9 nucleotides line up with TRBD2. This CDR3 is 14 amino acids long. The germline V gene has CDR1 MGHDK and CDR2 SYGVNS. Losses at the gene ends were 5 bases for V and 8 bases for J; bases not matched to a gene: 10. This CDR3 reads CASSPSWLAGKQYF. As DNA, the CDR3 is TGTGCCAGCAGTCCGTCTTGGCTAGCGGGAAAGCAGTACTTC.

The rearrangement links TRBV13 to TRBJ2-7; the match to TRBD2 covers 10 bases. Germline V gives CDR1 PRHDT, CDR2 FYEKMQ (reference sequence). CDR3 length: 15 residues. V shed 3 bases, J shed 5 bases, and the junction held 7 bases outside the gene matches. The CDR3 here is CASSFLTSGSHEQYF. CDR3 coding DNA: TGTGCCAGCAGCTTTCTGACTAGCGGGTCCCACGAGCAGTACTTC.

The J gene is TRBJ2-3, the V gene TRBV7-9, with TRBD1 matching over 11 bases. The germline CDR1 and CDR2 sequences are SEHNR and FQNEAQ (reference sequence). This CDR3 has 14 amino acids. With V trimmed by 8 bases and J by 6 bases, 7 bases remained unmatched. CDR3 coding DNA: TGTGCCAGCGAGCGGACAGGGGGCATGGATACGCAGTATTTT. Encoded protein: CASERTGGMDTQYF. Full variable domain (missing parts from reference TRBV7-9 and TRBJ2-3): DTGVSQNPRHKITKRGQNVTFRCDPISEHNRLYWYRQTLGQGPEFLTYFQNEAQLEKSRLLSDRFSAERPKGSFSTLEIQRTEQGDSAMYLCASERTGGMDTQYFGPGTRLTVL.

The chain joins TRBV7-9 to TRBJ2-7; 7 bases agree with TRBD2. The germline CDR1 and CDR2 sequences are SEHNR and FQNEAQ (reference sequence). The CDR3 has 13 residues. J gave up 2 bases and V 3 bases, and 1 base lay outside the gene matches. CDR3 protein: CASSFGLAYEQYF. CDR3 bases: TGTGCCAGCAGCTTTGGACTAGCCTACGAGCAGTACTTC.

The chain links TRBV2 to TRBJ1-5; no clear D. The V gene lost 6 bases and the J gene lost 4 bases, with 7 bases spanning the gap. Germline values: CDR1 SNHLY, CDR2 FYNNEI. There are 12 residues in the CDR3. The DNA for the CDR3 is TGTGCCAGCAGGCGAGGAAATCAGCCCCAGCATTTT. Protein sequence: CASRRGNQPQHF.

J is TRBJ1-2 and V is TRBV4-2; tentative D call: TRBD1 (5 bases). The CDR3 consists of 14 residues. The V gene's germline CDR1 is LGHNA and CDR2 YNFKEQ. V was trimmed by 0 bases and J by 8 bases, leaving 13 bases between them. In DNA form, the CDR3 reads TGTGCCAGCAGCCAAGATCTAGGGGTTGAAGGCTACACCTTC. Encoded protein: CASSQDLGVEGYTF.

This clone was recorded once. This chain links TRBV6-1 with TRBJ1-6; tentatively, D is TRBD1 (5 bases). The V and J ends lost 1 base and 8 bases respectively, with 12 bases between them. Germline V gene sequence: CDR1 MNHNS, CDR2 SASEGT. CDR3 size: 15 residues. The CDR3: CASSEEGYGDSPLHF. The CDR3 region has the DNA TGTGCCAGCAGTGAAGAGGGGTATGGGGATTCACCCCTCCACTTT.